Each of the 13 T cell receptor beta chains below was sequenced from the same sample in a study of blood T cells in healthy people across ages. Alongside a J-beta primer mix, a sample-barcoded 5' primer served in a second PCR lasting about 7 to 12 cycles. MiXCR, run by TCRdb on the 5' RACE reads, gives a single entry per CDR3 protein. This sample yields 1.5 million to 2 million distinct CDR3 sequences, of which roughly 27% are seen a single time; 7.7% belongs to the top ten. The material sequenced was blood. All receptors derive from a woman in her 30s in good health.

This clonotype was found many times. The junction does not match germline at one end; this may be a read error. V and J are TRBV7-3 and TRBJ2-7; 9 bases match TRBD1. The CDR3 is 15 residues long. Germline CDR1 reads SGHTA; CDR2 reads FQGTGA. The CDR3 protein is CASSITAGTGYEQYF. As DNA, the CDR3 is TGTGCCAGCAGCATAACCGCCGGGACAGGGTACGAGCAGTACTTC.

J is TRBJ2-5 and V is TRBV7-9, with D perhaps TRBD1 or TRBD2 (5 bases each). From germline, CDR1 is SEHNR and CDR2 FQNEAQ (reference sequence). The CDR3 is made up of 15 amino acids. Trimming took 4 bases from V and 5 from J, leaving 17 bases between them. In DNA, the CDR3 is TGTGCCAGCAGCTACGGGACCACCAATGCGGAGACCCAGTACTTC. This sequence encodes CASSYGTTNAETQYF. Supplemented by reference TRBV7-9 and TRBJ2-5, the full variable domain reads DTGVSQNPRHKITKRGQNVTFRCDPISEHNRLYWYRQTLGQGPEFLTYFQNEAQLEKSRLLSDRFSAERPKGSFSTLEIQRTEQGDSAMYLCASSYGTTNAETQYFGPGTRLLVL.

V usage is TRBV3-1 and J usage is TRBJ2-2; D possibly corresponds to TRBD1 (5 bases). Germline-derived CDR1 and CDR2 are LGHDT and YNNKEL (reference sequence). CDR3 length: 14 residues. The V end was cut by 0 bases, the J end by 9 bases, with 11 bases between. The chain's CDR3 is CASSQDWAGRELFF. CDR3 DNA sequence: TGTGCCAGCAGCCAAGATTGGGCAGGGAGGGAGCTGTTTTTT.

The chain carries TRBV13 and TRBJ1-1; D not certain. Germline V gene sequence: CDR1 PRHDT, CDR2 FYEKMQ (reference sequence). The length of the CDR3 is 11 residues. The germline V and J ends were trimmed by 6 bases and 7 bases, with 9 bases remaining between them. CDR3 protein: CASSGRSEAFF. DNA for the CDR3: TGTGCCAGCAGTGGACGGAGTGAAGCTTTCTTT.

A few counts support this clonotype. This CDR3 is CASSLTAGEGTDTQYF. CDR3 sequence (DNA): TGCGCCAGCAGCTTGACAGCGGGTGAAGGCACAGATACGCAGTATTTT. J is TRBJ2-3 and V is TRBV5-1, with TRBD2 as a possible D gene (6 bases). V was pared by 1 base and J by 1 base, with 13 bases between. CDR1 and CDR2 from the germline V gene are SGHRS and YFSETQ. The CDR3 spans 16 residues.

There are many counts of this clonotype. V and J are TRBV7-2 and TRBJ2-7; 11 nucleotides align to TRBD2. From germline, CDR1 is SGHTA and CDR2 FQGNSA. The CDR3 runs to 16 residues. The trim removed 0 bases at V and 3 bases at J, leaving 4 bases unmatched. The CDR3 region has the DNA TGTGCCAGCAGCTTAGCTTCGGGACTAGCGGTCTACGAGCAGTACTTC. It is translated as CASSLASGLAVYEQYF.

This clonotype was seen a few times. This rearrangement joins TRBV10-3 to TRBJ2-5; TRBD1 matches 7 bases. V lost 6 bases to trimming and J lost 3 bases; unmatched junction nucleotides: 4. This CDR3 spans 13 amino acids. CDR1 is ENHRY, CDR2 SYGVKD, per germline. Here the CDR3 reads CAIRPGTEETQYF. The CDR3 region has the DNA TGTGCCATCAGACCCGGGACAGAAGAGACCCAGTACTTC.

This clonotype was detected ten times or more. V is TRBV10-3 and J is TRBJ2-6; possibly TRBD1 for D (7 bases). V was trimmed by 3 bases and J by 0 bases, leaving 9 bases between them. CDR3 size: 16 residues. Germline V gene sequence: CDR1 ENHRY, CDR2 SYGVKD. The CDR3 DNA reads TGTGCCATCAGTGATCAGGGGGGCTCTGGGGCCAACGTCCTGACTTTC. Translation gives CAISDQGGSGANVLTF.

The chain links TRBV24-1 to TRBJ2-3; D is undetermined. The CDR3 sequence is 13 residues long. Germline CDR1 reads KGHDR; CDR2 reads SFDVKD. V was pared by 4 bases and J by 2 bases, with 6 bases between. CDR3 protein: CATSEGSTDTQYF. Here the CDR3 DNA reads TGTGCCACCAGTGAGGGCTCCACAGATACGCAGTATTTT.

This clonotype has more than one count but fewer than ten. The J gene is TRBJ2-5, the V gene TRBV7-3; D might be TRBD1 (7 bases). The V gene lost 4 bases and the J gene lost 3 bases, with 18 bases spanning the gap. There are 16 residues in the CDR3. In germline, CDR1 is SGHTA, CDR2 FQGTGA. This CDR3 reads CASSSQGGLIKETQYF. As DNA, the CDR3 is TGTGCCAGCAGCTCGCAGGGGGGCCTTATAAAAGAGACCCAGTACTTC. Complete variable domain (other parts from reference TRBV7-3 and TRBJ2-5): GAGVSQTPSNKVTEKGKYVELRCDPISGHTALYWYRQSLGQGPEFLIYFQGTGAADDSGLPNDRFFAVRPEGSVSTLKIQRTERGDSAVYLCASSSQGGLIKETQYFGPGTRLLVL.

This clonotype occurred a few times. V gene TRBV18 combines with J gene TRBJ2-7; 12 bases match TRBD1. CDR1 is KGHSH and CDR2 is LQKENI in the germline V gene. V shed 8 bases, J shed 6 bases, and the junction held 5 bases outside the gene matches. The CDR3 has 13 residues. CDR3 DNA: TGTGCCAGCCGGGGGACAGGGGGCCTCGAGCAGTACTTC. Its protein is CASRGTGGLEQYF.

The rearrangement joins TRBV20-1 to TRBJ1-2; D is unresolved. Germline CDR1 and CDR2: DFQATT and SNEGSKA (reference sequence). Trimming left V 1 base short and J 4 bases short, with 10 bases between. This CDR3 is 13 amino acids long. The CDR3 reads CSARASWGYGYTF. The CDR3 region has the DNA TGCAGTGCTAGAGCTAGTTGGGGCTATGGCTACACCTTC.

The rearrangement joins TRBV29-1 to TRBJ1-6; TRBD1 agrees at 10 bases. Germline V gene sequence: CDR1 SQVTM, CDR2 ANQGSEA. V trimming: 7 bases; J trimming: 8 bases; junction bases outside the gene matches: 8. The CDR3 runs 14 residues. The CDR3 region has the DNA TGCAGCGCGAAGACAGGGGGCATAGATTCACCCCTCCACTTT. Amino acids: CSAKTGGIDSPLHF.